This T cell receptor (beta chain) originates from a study of blood T cell repertoires in COVID-19 (dated by TCRdb to 2018 to 2021). About the full investigation: Samples covering the acute and convalescent phases of COVID-19 were provided by collaborators in the United States, Italy and Spain. The dataset comprised deeply sampled blood TCRbeta repertoires from subjects exposed to, actively infected with, or recovered from COVID-19. HLA class I and class II types, where available, came from metadata supplied by the sample provider rather than from assay-based typing. The samples were drawn from the first 160 participants of the ongoing ImmuneRACE study and from 1,254 subjects provided by 6 global collaborators. A freely available public database, intended as a resource for researchers studying the immune response to SARS-CoV-2, is where the repertoires were released. Nearly every sample came with metadata listing a de-identified subject ID, COVID-19 status, age in years and sex. The prospective study material was composed of cDNA or gDNA derived from T cells, B-cell-depleted T cells, or PBMCs.

Of note for this clone: Its recognized antigen is unknown. It has no much larger one-base neighbor in the sample; base qualities were not kept.

The CDR3, from cysteine to phenylalanine, totals 16 residues. Only CDR3 DNA remains: 48 bases, in frame from the first base. Trimming at the junction amounts to 5 bases on V and 0 bases on J, and the germline ends lie 15 bases apart. CDR1 and CDR2, looked up from the germline V gene, are SGHTA and FQGNSA. TCRbeta CDR3 regions were amplified from genomic DNA by means of the immunoSEQ Assay, a bias-controlled multiplex PCR. In the source study's methods: The number of nucleated cells in each sample was estimated from the amplification of reference gene primers within the assay. Sequence reads were collapsed and filtered to measure the absolute abundance of every unique TCRbeta CDR3 rearrangement. For each sample, productive Simpson clonality was calculated as the square root of Simpson's diversity index across productive rearrangements. TCRdb took over this immuneACCESS table, retaining in-frame rearrangements with V and J assigned. Such tables are incomplete; in checked studies, under half of the missing clones stem from an unresolved V gene, and the remainder is unexplained. V, J and clone size derive from that table, while D and trimming were established from the DNA sequence. This sample comprises more than 75,000 clones, more than 75% of them detected only once. The ten largest make up about 14% of the sample.

The collaborating institutions used their own protocols to collect whole blood in K2EDTA tubes. For TCRbeta analysis, collaborator samples were shipped as frozen whole blood, as isolated PBMCs, or as DNA extracted from either sample type. Broader findings and caveats from the paper: Clinical and demographic metadata were provided uncurated, with the amount varying by source and participant.

Sequencing used peripheral blood. The chain is encoded by TRBV7-2 joined to TRBJ2-3; the D region possibly corresponds to TRBD2 (6 bases align). This TCR was recovered from a woman between 70 and 85 years old with acute or convalescent COVID-19. The sequence in DNA is TGTGCCAGCAGCCCTTTAGCGGATCCTAGCACAGATACGCAGTATTTT. The resulting protein is CASSPLADPSTDTQYF.